This passage covers 32 T cell receptor beta chains from one sample sequenced in a study of blood T cell repertoires in COVID-19. Libraries were prepared by immunoSEQ multiplex PCR; TCRdb keeps only in-frame clonotypes and omits some of them. The top ten hold more than 20% of the sample, which has about 180,000 clones, approximately 87% seen once. The sample was peripheral blood. These TCRs come from a man in his 70s with active or convalescent COVID-19.

The CDR3 sequence: CASRPAYNSPLHF. In DNA form, the CDR3 reads TGTGCCAGCAGACCGGCCTATAATTCACCCCTCCACTTT. The V and J genes are TRBV28 and TRBJ1-6, with D uncertain. This CDR3 contains 13 residues. V dropped 6 bases and J dropped 2 bases, with 5 bases sitting between them. Germline V gives CDR1 MDHEN, CDR2 SYDVKM. The complete variable domain, with remaining parts taken from reference TRBV28 and TRBJ1-6, reads DVKVTQSSRYLVKRTGEKVFLECVQDMDHENMFWYRQDPGLGLRLIYFSYDVKMKEKGDIPEGYSVSREKKERFSLILESASTNQTSMYLCASRPAYNSPLHFGNGTRLTVT.

The chain is built from TRBV27 and TRBJ1-2; D remains unclear. Trimming pared 4 bases from V and 8 bases from J, leaving 11 bases between. The CDR3 loop spans 12 amino acids. Germline-derived CDR1 and CDR2 are MNHEY and SMNVEV (reference sequence). The CDR3 spells CASSSEVSGYTF. The CDR3 DNA reads TGTGCCAGCAGTTCGGAGGTCTCCGGCTACACCTTC.

The chain is built from TRBV27 and TRBJ1-1; 8 bases fit TRBD1. Trimming removed 2 bases from V and 10 bases from J; junction bases left unmatched: 3. Per germline, CDR1 MNHEY and CDR2 SMNVEV (reference sequence). The CDR3 is made up of 12 amino acids. The CDR3 loop is CASSLGQGPAFF. DNA of the CDR3: TGTGCCAGCAGTTTAGGACAGGGTCCAGCTTTCTTT.

The V call is TRBV6-6, the J call TRBJ1-5; D is ambiguous. CDR3 size: 16 residues. CDR1 is MNHNY and CDR2 is SVGAGI in the germline V gene (reference sequence). The V and J ends lost 5 bases and 2 bases respectively, with 16 bases between them. The CDR3 region has the DNA TGTGCCAGCAGTCCCGGGGAGCGGGGTGGCAATCAGCCCCAGCATTTT. This codes for CASSPGERGGNQPQHF.

The CDR3 loop reads CSVEATSSYNEQFF. The CDR3 DNA is TGCAGCGTTGAGGCGACTAGCTCCTACAATGAGCAGTTCTTC. The chain combines TRBV29-1 with TRBJ2-1; weak D call: TRBD2 (6 bases). Looked up from germline, CDR1 is SQVTM and CDR2 is ANQGSEA. Between the trimmed V and J ends, which lost 3 bases and 0 bases, there was a span of 9 bases. CDR3 length: 14 residues.

The chain combines TRBV18 with TRBJ2-5; the match to TRBD2 covers 8 bases. The CDR3 sequence is 13 residues long. In germline, CDR1 is KGHSH, CDR2 LQKENI. The ends lost 6 bases at V and 5 bases at J; junction bases unmatched: 5. CDR3 amino acids: CASSLPGGETQYF. The CDR3 nucleotides are TGTGCCAGCTCGCTACCGGGAGGGGAGACCCAGTACTTC. Full variable domain (missing parts from reference TRBV18 and TRBJ2-5): NAGVMQNPRHLVRRRGQEARLRCSPMKGHSHVYWYRQLPEEGLKFMVYLQKENIIDESGMPKERFSAEFPKEGPSILRIQQVVRGDSAAYFCASSLPGGETQYFGPGTRLLVL.

This chain connects TRBV30 to TRBJ1-6; a possible D gene is TRBD1 (5 bases). Per germline, CDR1 GTSNPN and CDR2 SVGIG (reference sequence). The CDR3 is made up of 14 amino acids. Trimming removed 1 base at V and 9 bases at J, with 13 bases between. CDR3 loop: CAWSGQGRISPLHF. The CDR3 region has the DNA TGTGCCTGGAGTGGCCAGGGCCGCATTTCACCCCTCCACTTT.

The V gene is TRBV3-1 (or the pseudogene TRBV3-2), the J gene TRBJ1-4; 10 bases align to TRBD1. Per germline, CDR1 LGHDT and CDR2 YNNKEL (reference sequence). The CDR3 is 14 amino acids. V lost 3 bases, J lost 12 bases, and 7 bases stayed unmatched. CDR3 DNA: TGTGCCAGCAGCCACCGGGACAGGGGTGAGGAACTGTTTTTT. Translation gives CASSHRDRGEELFF.

This rearrangement joins TRBV28 to TRBJ2-7; 8 bases align to TRBD2. Trimming at V came to 2 bases and at J to 7 bases, leaving 7 bases not matched to a gene. CDR1 MDHEN and CDR2 SYDVKM come from the germline V gene. The CDR3 has 14 residues. CDR3 protein: CASSLTGGPGEQYF. Written as DNA, the CDR3 is TGTGCCAGCAGTTTAACGGGAGGGCCGGGGGAGCAGTACTTC.

The chain is built from TRBV7-2 and TRBJ1-6; TRBD1 matches at 9 bases. Germline lookup yields CDR1 SGHTA and CDR2 FQGNSA. The ends lost 5 bases at V and 7 bases at J; junction bases unmatched: 9. The CDR3 runs 16 residues. CDR3: CASSEYHRGLNSPLHF. The CDR3 DNA reads as TGTGCCAGCAGCGAATATCACAGGGGGCTGAATTCACCCCTCCACTTT.

CDR3 DNA: TGTGCCAGCAGCTCGAGGGACAGGCATCAGCCCCAGCATTTT. Its translation: CASSSRDRHQPQHF. The chain carries TRBV5-6 and TRBJ1-5; the match to TRBD1 covers 8 bases. The CDR3 is 14 amino acids. The V and J ends lost 3 bases and 5 bases, in that order; junction bases with no gene match: 4. Germline V gives CDR1 SGHDT, CDR2 YYEEEE.

V gene TRBV28 combines with J gene TRBJ1-2; tentatively, D is TRBD1 (6 bases). CDR1 is MDHEN and CDR2 is SYDVKM in the germline V gene. Trimming took 6 bases from V and 7 from J, leaving 9 bases between them. The CDR3 has 11 amino acids. The chain's CDR3 is CASRNRVGYTF. The DNA of the CDR3 is TGTGCCAGCAGGAACAGGGTTGGCTACACCTTC.

This clone occurred once. The gene calls are TRBV7-2 and TRBJ2-1; 10 nucleotides align to TRBD2. Germline CDR1 is SGHTA and CDR2 is FQGNSA. This CDR3 is built from 16 residues. The trim removed 0 bases at V and 5 bases at J, leaving 4 bases unmatched. CDR3 loop: CASSLAWTSGDNEQFF. The CDR3, as DNA: TGTGCCAGCAGCTTAGCATGGACTAGCGGAGACAATGAGCAGTTCTTC.

The CDR3 region has the DNA TGTGCCTGGACCCTAGGGGGGGGCGTAAATCAGCCCCAGCATTTT. Protein product: CAWTLGGGVNQPQHF. The chain has TRBV30 and TRBJ1-5; D perhaps matches TRBD1 (6 bases). Trimming pared 4 bases from V and 4 bases from J, leaving 17 bases between. The CDR3 is made up of 15 amino acids. The germline V gene has CDR1 GTSNPN and CDR2 SVGIG (reference sequence).

The CDR3 bases are TGTGCCAGTAGTAAAGGGACAGCTACGGTGACGCAGTACTTC. This gives the protein CASSKGTATVTQYF. V gene TRBV19 combines with J gene TRBJ2-7; 7 bases match TRBD1. V gave up 4 bases and J gave up 9 bases; unmatched junction bases: 12. Germline loops: CDR1 LNHDA, CDR2 SQIVND (reference sequence). This CDR3 is built from 14 residues.

The chain employs TRBV7-2 and TRBJ1-1, with 9 bases that match TRBD1. This CDR3 is built from 14 residues. Looked up from germline, CDR1 is SGHTA and CDR2 is FQGNSA. Germline trimming cut 1 base from V and 9 bases from J; bases unmatched to any gene: 6. The CDR3 region has the DNA TGTGCCAGCAGCTTAGGAGGGGGGACAGGGCAAGCTTTCTTT. Encoded protein: CASSLGGGTGQAFF. Full variable domain (rest looked up from reference TRBV7-2 and TRBJ1-1): GAGVSQSPSNKVTEKGKDVELRCDPISGHTALYWYRQSLGQGLEFLIYFQGNSAPDKSGLPSDRFSAERTGGSVSTLTIQRTQQEDSAVYLCASSLGGGTGQAFFGQGTRLTVV.

The chain recombines TRBV6-1 with TRBJ1-2, with TRBD1 matching 11 bases. Germline V gene lookup returns CDR1 MNHNS and CDR2 SASEGT. Trimming at V came to 0 bases and at J to 3 bases, leaving 3 bases not matched to a gene. The CDR3 is 16 amino acids. CDR3 coding DNA: TGTGCCAGCAGTGAAGCCCGGGACAGGGGGGACTATGGCTACACCTTC. Translated, it gives CASSEARDRGDYGYTF.

The genes are TRBV18 and TRBJ2-7; no clear D. The CDR3 extends over 13 amino acids. Between the trimmed V and J ends, which lost 3 bases and 5 bases, there was a span of 11 bases. Germline lookup yields CDR1 KGHSH and CDR2 LQKENI. CDR3 nucleotides: TGTGCCAGCTCACCGGCGGAAGGAGACGAGCAGTACTTC. Translated, it gives CASSPAEGDEQYF.

On this clone itself: The same CDR3 can be traced to other DNA sequences in this sample. J is TRBJ2-7 and V is TRBV18, with 10 bases that match TRBD1. The J segment lost 2 bases and the V segment lost 0 bases, leaving 1 base of the junction unmatched. The CDR3 length is 15 residues. Germline V CDR1 and CDR2: KGHSH, LQKENI. CDR3 bases: TGTGCCAGCTCACCACCTGGACAGGGGGCCTACGAGCAGTACTTC. Translated: CASSPPGQGAYEQYF.

The chain carries TRBV6-5 and TRBJ2-3; tentative D call: TRBD1 (6 bases). The CDR3 length is 14 residues. Deletions cut 7 bases from V and 0 bases from J, with 11 bases between. CDR1 MNHEY and CDR2 SVGAGI come from the germline V gene. CDR3 DNA sequence: TGTGCCAGCACCCTAGGGGGAAGCACAGATACGCAGTATTTT. Protein product: CASTLGGSTDTQYF.

This chain links TRBV7-8 with TRBJ1-4; 8 nucleotides agree with TRBD1. Germline lookup yields CDR1 SGHVS and CDR2 FQNEAQ. The junction had 6 bases not matched to a gene; V was cut back by 3 bases and J by 3 bases. The CDR3 sequence is 16 residues long. The CDR3 protein is CASSFVTGVPNEKLFF. CDR3 nucleotides: TGTGCCAGCAGCTTTGTGACAGGGGTTCCTAATGAAAAACTGTTTTTT.

The sample holds one count of this clone. J is TRBJ2-5 and V is TRBV18; 7 bases map to TRBD2. Germline CDR1 is KGHSH and CDR2 is LQKENI. This CDR3 has 19 amino acids. The trim removed 0 bases at V and 0 bases at J, leaving 13 bases unmatched. The DNA of the CDR3 is TGTGCCAGCTCACCACCCCTCGGGGCCCAGCGGGGTAACCAAGAGACCCAGTACTTC. This codes for CASSPPLGAQRGNQETQYF.

This CDR3 reads CASSLSSFAGELFF. The CDR3, as DNA: TGTGCCAGCAGCTTATCCTCCTTTGCGGGGGAGCTGTTTTTT. The chain carries TRBV7-9 and TRBJ2-2, with D unresolved. V was trimmed by 2 bases and J by 8 bases, leaving 12 bases between them. The V gene's germline CDR1 is SEHNR and CDR2 FQNEAQ (reference sequence). The CDR3 extends over 14 amino acids.

The chain combines TRBV4-3 with TRBJ2-1; D is unresolved. The CDR3 extends over 14 amino acids. Trimming stripped 0 bases from V and 6 bases from J, with 9 bases between. Germline CDR1 reads LGHNA; CDR2 reads YSLEER. The CDR3 coding sequence is TGCGCCAGCAGCCAAGAACCAACTTCCAATGAGCAGTTCTTC. Protein product: CASSQEPTSNEQFF.

The genes are TRBV7-2 and TRBJ1-5, with D possibly TRBD1 on 6 matching bases. The germline CDR1 and CDR2 sequences are SGHTA and FQGNSA. V was clipped by 3 bases and J by 4 bases, with 7 bases between them. This CDR3 has 13 amino acids. The CDR3 DNA reads TGTGCCAGCAGCTTCCAGGGGAATCAGCCCCAGCATTTT. This sequence encodes CASSFQGNQPQHF.

The rearrangement uses TRBV5-5 and TRBJ2-1; D not certain. The CDR3 is 14 residues long. The germline V gene has CDR1 SGHKS and CDR2 YYEKEE (reference sequence). V dropped 6 bases and J dropped 6 bases, with 16 bases sitting between them. The CDR3 bases are TGTGCCAGCACGGCCCAATCTCAGCGCAATGAGCAGTTCTTC. Its protein product is CASTAQSQRNEQFF.

This clone has only a few counts. The rearrangement uses TRBV29-1 and TRBJ1-4; possibly TRBD1 for D (6 bases). Germline lookup yields CDR1 SQVTM and CDR2 ANQGSEA. The CDR3 covers 14 residues. V lost 0 bases and J lost 8, with 13 bases in between. The CDR3 here is CSVEEGAGGEKLFF. In DNA, the CDR3 is TGCAGCGTTGAAGAGGGGGCAGGAGGAGAAAAACTGTTTTTT.

The chain links TRBV6-6 to TRBJ2-1, with TRBD2 matching 14 bases. V lost 5 bases and J lost 3; bases outside the gene matches: 9. The V gene's germline CDR1 is MNHNY and CDR2 SVGAGI (reference sequence). The CDR3 has 18 amino acids. The DNA of the CDR3 is TGTGCCAGCAGTCAGGGACTAGCGGGAGCCCTATTCTACAATGAGCAGTTCTTC. Amino acid sequence: CASSQGLAGALFYNEQFF.

The V call is TRBV10-2, the J call TRBJ1-3; D might be TRBD1 (5 bases). The V and J ends lost 9 bases and 0 bases respectively, with 12 bases between them. The CDR3 covers 14 residues. CDR1 is WSHSY and CDR2 is SAAADI in the germline V gene. In DNA form, the CDR3 reads TGCGCCAGTAGGGACTCCGCCTCTGGAAACACCATATATTTT. Protein: CASRDSASGNTIYF.

This sequence joins TRBV2 and TRBJ1-3; D is unresolved. Trimming left V 5 bases short and J 2 bases short, with 13 bases between. Germline V gives CDR1 SNHLY, CDR2 FYNNEI. The CDR3 totals 15 residues. The CDR3, as DNA: TGTGCCAGCAGTAAGGAGGGAAGCCCTGGAAACACCATATATTTT. Its protein is CASSKEGSPGNTIYF.

The chain links TRBV7-2 to TRBJ2-3; TRBD1 is a possible D gene (6 bases). Trimming shortened V by 0 bases and J by 1 base, and 14 bases separated the two germline ends. CDR1 and CDR2 from the germline V gene are SGHTA and FQGNSA. The CDR3 has 17 residues. The chain's CDR3 is CASSLAAGVRGTDTQYF. The CDR3 DNA reads as TGTGCCAGCAGCTTAGCAGCAGGGGTTCGCGGCACAGATACGCAGTATTTT. Looking up the rest from reference TRBV7-2 and TRBJ2-3 gives the full variable domain: GAGVSQSPSNKVTEKGKDVELRCDPISGHTALYWYRQSLGQGLEFLIYFQGNSAPDKSGLPSDRFSAERTGGSVSTLTIQRTQQEDSAVYLCASSLAAGVRGTDTQYFGPGTRLTVL.

This clone was seen a single time. Relative to the germline gene, one junction end is altered; a read error may explain this. CDR3 residues: CASSTGTSGAGWIF. The CDR3 coding sequence is TGTGCCAGCAGCACCGGGACTAGCGGGGCCGGGTGGATCTTC. The gene calls are TRBV6-5 and TRBJ2-1, with 13 bases aligning to TRBD2. Germline-derived CDR1 and CDR2 are MNHEY and SVGAGI. The CDR3 covers 14 residues.